Listed here are 12 T cell receptor beta chains from one sample, sequenced in a study of blood T cells in healthy people across ages. The authors ran a second PCR of roughly 6 to 12 cycles using a sample-barcoded 5' primer and a J-beta primer mix. TCRdb fed the 5' RACE reads into MiXCR, producing one record per CDR3 protein. Among hundreds of thousands of distinct CDR3 sequences listed, 58% were seen once. Sequencing was performed on blood. These receptors were taken from a man under 40 in good health.

The chain uses TRBV2 and TRBJ2-4; D might be TRBD1 (6 bases). The J call may not be correct, given that the DNA end is closer to TRBJ2-7. This CDR3 spans 17 amino acids. Germline CDR1 reads SNHLY; CDR2 reads FYNNEI. CDR3 amino acids: CASSLKNRVTVSYEQYF. The CDR3, as DNA: TGTGCCAGCAGTCTTAAAAACAGGGTAACGGTGTCCTACGAGCAGTACTTC.

The table lists this clonotype with a few counts. The chain is built from TRBV10-3 and TRBJ2-3; D remains ambiguous. The V gene lost 7 bases and the J gene lost 1 base, with 9 bases spanning the gap. Germline lookup yields CDR1 ENHRY and CDR2 SYGVKD. This CDR3 has 13 amino acids. DNA for the CDR3: TGTGCCATCACGCCTGGGGGCACAGATACGCAGTATTTT. Residues: CAITPGGTDTQYF.

This clonotype turned up a few times. The V call is TRBV2, the J call TRBJ2-3, with TRBD2 matching 8 bases. Germline CDR1 reads SNHLY; CDR2 reads FYNNEI. This CDR3 comprises 16 residues. The V gene end was trimmed by 6 bases and the J gene end by 2 bases; junction bases not matched to a gene: 10. The CDR3 region is CASSFRLARTTDTQYF. The CDR3, as DNA: TGTGCCAGCAGCTTTAGACTAGCGCGTACCACAGATACGCAGTATTTT.

The chain employs TRBV5-1 and TRBJ2-1; 7 bases line up with TRBD2. Germline CDR1 and CDR2: SGHRS and YFSETQ. The CDR3 sequence is 14 residues long. V lost 2 bases to trimming and J lost 8 bases; unmatched junction nucleotides: 7. CDR3 in amino acids: CASSFRAGRDEQFF. As DNA, the CDR3 is TGCGCCAGCAGCTTCAGGGCGGGGAGGGATGAGCAGTTCTTC.

This clonotype was seen only a few times. V is TRBV6-2 or TRBV6-3 and J is TRBJ1-1; D is uncertain. CDR3 length: 14 amino acids. V gave up 2 bases and J gave up 1 base, with 8 bases separating them. From germline, CDR1 is MNHEY and CDR2 SVGEGT. Written as DNA, the CDR3 is TGTGCCAGCAGTTACCCTGGAGGGAACACTGAAGCTTTCTTT. This gives the protein CASSYPGGNTEAFF.

The rearrangement uses TRBV5-1 and TRBJ2-5; unclear D gene. The V end lost 0 bases, the J end lost 0 bases, and 12 bases lay between the germline ends. Germline assignment: CDR1 SGHRS and CDR2 YFSETQ. The CDR3 is 16 residues long. This CDR3 is CASSLGQPIYQETQYF. The CDR3, as DNA: TGCGCCAGCAGCTTGGGGCAGCCGATATACCAAGAGACCCAGTACTTC. Using reference TRBV5-1 and TRBJ2-5 for the parts outside the CDR3, the full variable domain is KAGVTQTPRYLIKTRGQQVTLSCSPISGHRSVSWYQQTPGQGLQFLFEYFSETQRNKGNFPGRFSGRQFSNSRSEMNVSTLELGDSALYLCASSLGQPIYQETQYFGPGTRLLVL.

This chain connects TRBV29-1 to TRBJ2-3; D is ambiguous. The CDR3 is made up of 12 amino acids. The ends were cut back, 4 bases at V and 1 base at J, with 6 bases in the middle. Germline V gene sequence: CDR1 SQVTM, CDR2 ANQGSEA. The CDR3 sequence: CSVVIGTDTQYF. The CDR3 region has the DNA TGCAGCGTTGTTATTGGCACAGATACGCAGTATTTT.

This clonotype occurred a few times. This chain connects TRBV4-3 to TRBJ2-3; D remains unclear. The V gene lost 2 bases and the J gene lost 0 bases, with 15 bases spanning the gap. Germline values: CDR1 LGHNA, CDR2 YSLEER. The CDR3 totals 17 residues. The CDR3 loop reads CASSQTLGAYSTDTQYF. Written as DNA, the CDR3 is TGCGCCAGCAGCCAAACGTTAGGAGCGTACAGCACAGATACGCAGTATTTT.

V usage is TRBV7-9 and J usage is TRBJ1-3; no clear D gene. Germline CDR1 SEHNR, CDR2 FQNEAQ (reference sequence). The CDR3 has 14 residues. Trimming cost V 2 bases and J 0 bases, with 5 bases left between them. The DNA for the CDR3 is TGTGCCAGCAGCTTAATGGGCTCTGGAAACACCATATATTTT. Translated, it gives CASSLMGSGNTIYF. The full variable domain, in which reference TRBV7-9 and TRBJ1-3 provide the parts outside the CDR3, is DTGVSQNPRHKITKRGQNVTFRCDPISEHNRLYWYRQTLGQGPEFLTYFQNEAQLEKSRLLSDRFSAERPKGSFSTLEIQRTEQGDSAMYLCASSLMGSGNTIYFGEGSWLTVV.

The rearrangement joins TRBV6-5 to TRBJ2-7; D might be TRBD1 (5 bases). The germline gives CDR1 MNHEY, CDR2 SVGAGI. Trimming pared 2 bases from V and 5 bases from J, leaving 10 bases between. The CDR3 is made up of 13 amino acids. CDR3 sequence: CASSYTPRDEQYF. DNA for the CDR3: TGTGCCAGCAGTTACACCCCCAGGGACGAGCAGTACTTC.

The chain combines TRBV7-3 with TRBJ2-1; 7 positions match TRBD2. Trimming at V came to 2 bases and at J to 6 bases, leaving 7 bases not matched to a gene. Per the germline V gene, CDR1 is SGHTA and CDR2 is FQGTGA. There are 15 residues in the CDR3. CDR3 loop: CASSLVGGRANEQFF. The CDR3 DNA reads TGTGCCAGCAGCTTAGTCGGGGGGAGGGCCAATGAGCAGTTCTTC.

The gene calls are TRBV20-1 and TRBJ2-7; 7 bases fit TRBD1. This CDR3 contains 14 residues. The germline V gene has CDR1 DFQATT and CDR2 SNEGSKA (reference sequence). The V segment lost 6 bases and the J segment 7 bases; nucleotides outside the gene matches: 15. The CDR3 is CSAFQDRTYNEQYF. The CDR3 nucleotides read TGCAGTGCCTTTCAGGACAGGACATACAATGAGCAGTACTTC.